This T cell receptor (beta chain) was retrieved from a study of blood T cell repertoires in COVID-19 (dated by TCRdb to 2018 to 2020). The study in broad terms: Samples from collaborators originated in the United States, Italy and Spain and spanned both the acute and convalescent phases of COVID-19. Samples were obtained from the ongoing ImmuneRACE study (first 160 participants) and from 1,200 or so subjects provided by 6 global collaborators. A freely available public database, intended as a resource for researchers studying the immune response to SARS-CoV-2, is where the repertoires were released. Where available, HLA class I and class II types were taken from metadata supplied by the sample provider and were not determined by assay-based typing. The prospective study material was composed of cDNA or gDNA derived from T cells, B-cell-depleted T cells, or PBMCs. Nearly every sample came with metadata listing a de-identified subject ID, COVID-19 status, age in years and sex. Deeply sampled blood TCRbeta repertoires from subjects exposed to, actively infected with, or recovered from COVID-19 were included in the dataset.

Overall study outcomes, separate from this receptor: The amount of clinical and demographic metadata varied by source and participant and was provided uncurated.

From cysteine to phenylalanine, the CDR3 is 13 amino acids long. CDR3 DNA only is kept here, 39 bases in frame from base 1. Looking up the germline V gene (reference sequence) yields CDR1 GTSNPN and CDR2 SVGIG. Ends trimmed: V by 3 bases, J by 7 bases; bases unmatched to a gene: 7. The immunoSEQ Assay, a bias-controlled multiplex PCR, was used to amplify TCRbeta CDR3 regions from genomic DNA. The published analysis was carried out like this. The number of nucleated cells in each sample was estimated by amplification of reference gene primers within the assay. To quantify the absolute abundance of each unique TCRbeta CDR3 rearrangement, sequence reads were collapsed and filtered. For each sample, productive Simpson clonality was calculated as the square root of Simpson's diversity index across productive rearrangements. TCRdb limited this immuneACCESS table to in-frame rearrangements with V and J called. A share of clones is missing; checked studies link under half to unresolved V genes, and the rest is unexplained. V, J and clone size reflect that table, while D and trimming were determined from the DNA. The sample includes about 140,000 clones, with around 78% observed a single time. Approximately 4.5% of the sample lies in the top ten.

Each collaborating institution followed its own protocols to collect whole blood in K2EDTA tubes. Collaborator samples were shipped for TCRbeta analysis as frozen whole blood, isolated PBMCs, or DNA extracted from either sample type. There are a few counts of this clone. There is no known antigen for this receptor. Nothing much larger sits one base from this clone, and base qualities are not available. The specimen sequenced was peripheral blood. Here the chain combines TRBV30 and TRBJ1-1; TRBD1 lines up with 8 middle nucleotides. This clonotype was obtained from a woman of 80 years or more with active or convalescent COVID-19. The nucleotide sequence is given as TGTGCCTGGAGAGGGGGACAGGAGCTTGAAGCTTTCTTT. Its translation reads: CAWRGGQELEAFF.